This passage covers 27 T cell receptor beta chains from one sample sequenced in a study of T cells in Graves' hyperthyroidism and ophthalmopathy. It was RNA transcripts that yielded the amplified TCR beta CDR3 regions. The HTBI primer set served for first-round RT-PCR of the TCR CDR3. TCRdb passed the multiplex PCR reads through MiXCR, listing each CDR3 protein once. The data contain around 280,000 distinct CDR3 sequences, about an eighth of them singletons. Sample: blood. The receptors come from a woman between 25 and 40 years old with Graves' hyperthyroidism that later progressed to Graves' ophthalmopathy.

The table lists this clonotype with many counts. V and J are TRBV20-1 and TRBJ2-2, with D possibly TRBD1 on 5 matching bases. The germline V and J ends were trimmed by 2 bases and 3 bases, with 10 bases remaining between them. Germline V gene data show CDR1 as DFQATT and CDR2 as SNEGSKA (reference sequence). The CDR3 is made up of 14 amino acids. CDR3 coding DNA: TGCAGTGCTAGATCAGCACAGGACACCGGGGAGCTGTTTTTT. Protein: CSARSAQDTGELFF.

In this sample, this clonotype turned up many times. The rearrangement uses TRBV10-3 and TRBJ1-1, with D unresolved. This CDR3 is built from 15 residues. V was cut by 2 bases and J by 0 bases, with 10 bases left in between. Germline V lookup: CDR1 ENHRY, CDR2 SYGVKD. CDR3: CAISETEGLNTEAFF. CDR3 DNA: TGTGCCATCAGTGAGACCGAAGGACTGAACACTGAAGCTTTCTTT.

Ten or more counts support this clonotype. This sequence joins TRBV14 and TRBJ2-3, with D maybe TRBD2 (5 bases). The CDR3 covers 17 residues. V was cut by 1 base and J by 0 bases, with 14 bases left in between. Germline CDR1 SGHDN, CDR2 FVKESK. The CDR3 DNA follows: TGTGCCAGCAGCCAAGTTTTTAGCGTACCTAGCACAGATACGCAGTATTTT. Its protein product is CASSQVFSVPSTDTQYF.

Ten or more counts support this clonotype. The chain joins TRBV7-2 to TRBJ2-2; D unresolved. V was clipped by 8 bases and J by 6 bases, with 7 bases between them. CDR3 length equals 11 residues. Germline V gives CDR1 SGHTA, CDR2 FQGNSA. Written as DNA, the CDR3 is TGTGCCAGCCGTGGAGCCGGGGAGCTGTTTTTT. Translated: CASRGAGELFF.

This clonotype was seen repeatedly, ten times or more. This chain connects TRBV28 to TRBJ1-2; TRBD1 is a possible D gene (6 bases). The CDR3 consists of 12 residues. The V end lost 6 bases, the J end lost 7 bases, and 12 bases lay between the germline ends. Germline loops: CDR1 MDHEN, CDR2 SYDVKM. Here the CDR3 reads CASSLQGFGYTF. CDR3 nucleotide sequence: TGTGCCAGCAGCCTACAGGGTTTTGGCTACACCTTC.

This clonotype was detected ten times or more. J is TRBJ2-1 and V is TRBV2, with 12 bases matching TRBD2. Trimming at V came to 6 bases and at J to 12 bases, leaving 9 bases not matched to a gene. The CDR3 covers 14 residues. CDR1 SNHLY and CDR2 FYNNEI come from the germline V gene. CDR3 residues: CASRQLAGGPWQFF. CDR3 bases: TGTGCCAGCAGACAACTAGCGGGGGGCCCGTGGCAGTTCTTC.

There are many counts of this clonotype. The chain is built from TRBV6-1 and TRBJ2-7, with a tentative D call TRBD1 (5 bases). Deletions cut 7 bases from V and 4 bases from J, with 8 bases between. This CDR3 is built from 11 residues. From germline, CDR1 is MNHNS and CDR2 SASEGT. The CDR3 is CASKGQYEQYF. CDR3 DNA: TGTGCCAGCAAGGGGCAGTACGAGCAGTACTTC.

This clonotype was seen ten or more times. The chain couples TRBV27 to TRBJ2-6, with a tentative D call TRBD1 (5 bases). Germline CDR1 is MNHEY and CDR2 is SMNVEV (reference sequence). Trimming removed 8 bases from V and 0 bases from J, with 11 bases in between. The CDR3 spans 15 residues. This CDR3 is CASGNTGSGANVLTF. As DNA, the CDR3 is TGTGCCAGCGGAAACACAGGCTCTGGGGCCAACGTCCTGACTTTC.

This clonotype was detected only once. The chain recombines TRBV11-2 with TRBJ1-6; no clear D gene. Germline V gene data show CDR1 as SGHAT and CDR2 as FQNNGV. Trimming removed 1 base at V and 3 bases at J, with 7 bases between. This CDR3 has 15 residues. The CDR3: CASSLGQDYNSPLHF. The CDR3 DNA follows: TGTGCCAGCAGCTTAGGGCAGGACTATAATTCACCCCTCCACTTT.

This clonotype was found many times. The gene calls are TRBV6-6 and TRBJ2-2, with D hard to call. CDR1 MNHNY and CDR2 SVGAGI come from the germline V gene (reference sequence). Trimming took off 2 bases at V and 3 bases at J, with 10 bases between the two ends. There are 15 residues in the CDR3. The CDR3 DNA reads as TGTGCCAGCAGTTACGCCAGAATTGACACCGGGGAGCTGTTTTTT. It is translated as CASSYARIDTGELFF.

This clonotype was counted a few times. The CDR3: CASSQEPRGGEQFF. The CDR3 nucleotides are TGCGCCAGCAGCCAAGAACCTCGGGGTGGTGAGCAGTTCTTC. J is TRBJ2-1 and V is TRBV4-1; D may be TRBD2 (5 bases). The CDR3 is made up of 14 amino acids. Trimming took off 0 bases at V and 9 bases at J, with 12 bases between the two ends. Germline V gene lookup returns CDR1 MGHRA and CDR2 YSYEKL.

This clonotype was seen repeatedly, ten times or more. The chain uses TRBV7-3 and TRBJ2-3, with D possibly being TRBD2 (6 bases). This CDR3 comprises 13 residues. The V gene's germline CDR1 is SGHTA and CDR2 FQGTGA. V was clipped by 4 bases and J by 6 bases, with 11 bases between them. CDR3 DNA sequence: TGTGCCAGCAGCTCCCCTGGGAGGGATACGCAGTATTTT. It is translated as CASSSPGRDTQYF.

Concerning this clonotype: A much larger clone lies one base from this, so it may be a read error. The V gene is TRBV27, the J gene TRBJ2-7; the match to TRBD2 covers 7 bases. The CDR3 totals 15 residues. Germline CDR1 and CDR2: MNHEY and SMNVEV (reference sequence). The DNA of the CDR3 is TGTGCCGGCAGCCCCTTGGGGGAGGACGGGGGGGAGCAGTACTTC. Its translation is CAGSPLGEDGGEQYF.

This clonotype was picked up many times. The rearrangement links TRBV6-1 to TRBJ1-2; D gene unclear. CDR1 MNHNS and CDR2 SASEGT come from the germline V gene. The CDR3 has 15 residues. V was shortened by 7 bases and J by 1 base, with 16 bases between the two germline ends. This CDR3 reads CASTARTQFNYGYTF. As DNA, the CDR3 is TGTGCCAGCACCGCCCGCACGCAATTTAACTATGGCTACACCTTC.

At least ten counts were recorded for this clonotype. The chain carries TRBV7-3 and TRBJ2-3, with TRBD1 as a possible D gene (6 bases). The CDR3 length is 14 residues. From germline, CDR1 is SGHTA and CDR2 FQGTGA. Trimming left V 4 bases short and J 3 bases short, with 11 bases between. In DNA, the CDR3 is TGTGCCAGCAGCTCCTTGGACAGTACAGATACGCAGTATTTT. As protein: CASSSLDSTDTQYF.

This clonotype was recorded at least ten times. The rearrangement joins TRBV28 to TRBJ1-4; 7 bases are shared with TRBD1. Trimming at V came to 2 bases and at J to 5 bases, leaving 5 bases not matched to a gene. CDR3 length: 15 residues. CDR1 MDHEN and CDR2 SYDVKM come from the germline V gene. CDR3: CASSLGQGGNEKLFF. The CDR3, as DNA: TGTGCCAGCAGTTTAGGGCAGGGGGGGAATGAAAAACTGTTTTTT.

In its sample, this clonotype was seen many times. This rearrangement joins TRBV11-3 to TRBJ2-5; D not certain. Germline CDR1 and CDR2: SGHNT and YENEEA. V was trimmed by 5 bases and J by 4 bases, leaving 11 bases between them. This CDR3 has 13 amino acids. For the CDR3, the DNA is TGTGCCAGCAGCGCCGACTGGACAGAGACCCAGTACTTC. The encoded protein is CASSADWTETQYF.

The table lists this clonotype with many counts. The gene calls are TRBV6-2 or TRBV6-3 and TRBJ2-7; D uncertain. Trimming removed 4 bases from V and 4 bases from J, with 11 bases in between. Germline V gene sequence: CDR1 MNHEY, CDR2 SVGEGT. This CDR3 contains 13 residues. The CDR3 loop is CASSFLLGYEQYF. CDR3 nucleotide sequence: TGTGCCAGCAGTTTCCTCCTCGGATACGAGCAGTACTTC.

This clonotype was counted at least ten times. This CDR3 is CASSEGVYGYTF. CDR3 nucleotides: TGTGCCAGCAGTGAGGGGGTATATGGCTACACCTTC. The J gene is TRBJ1-2, the V gene TRBV2, with D tentatively TRBD1 (5 bases). This CDR3 has 12 residues. V lost 3 bases, J lost 5 bases, and 7 bases lay in between. The germline gives CDR1 SNHLY, CDR2 FYNNEI. The full variable domain, rest sourced from reference TRBV2 and TRBJ1-2, is EPEVTQTPSHQVTQMGQEVILRCVPISNHLYFYWYRQILGQKVEFLVSFYNNEISEKSEIFDDQFSVERPDGSNFTLKIRSTKLEDSAMYFCASSEGVYGYTFGSGTRLTVV.

This clonotype has ten or more counts. This sequence joins TRBV7-3 and TRBJ2-1; 13 nucleotides align to TRBD2. V lost 5 bases, J lost 9 bases, and 19 bases stayed unmatched. Looked up from germline, CDR1 is SGHTA and CDR2 is FQGTGA. The CDR3 sequence is 19 residues long. CDR3 loop: CASSPPGQWGLAGPSEQFF. In DNA form, the CDR3 reads TGTGCCAGCAGCCCTCCGGGACAGTGGGGACTAGCGGGACCCAGTGAGCAGTTCTTC.

This clonotype was picked up many times. V gene TRBV30 combines with J gene TRBJ1-5; D ambiguous. The CDR3 extends over 13 amino acids. Germline-derived CDR1 and CDR2 are GTSNPN and SVGIG (reference sequence). The V and J ends lost 0 bases and 6 bases respectively, with 9 bases between them. The CDR3 coding sequence is TGTGCCTGGAGTGTTTTAGCGGGTCAGCCCCAGCATTTT. This gives the protein CAWSVLAGQPQHF.

This clonotype was counted ten times or more. The CDR3 reads CASSLGGRGQGEQYF. The DNA of the CDR3 is TGTGCCAGCAGCTTGGGGGGCAGGGGGCAGGGAGAGCAGTACTTC. The V gene is TRBV7-2, the J gene TRBJ2-7; 8 bases match TRBD1. In germline, CDR1 is SGHTA, CDR2 FQGNSA. V was pared by 3 bases and J by 7 bases, with 11 bases of the junction left unmatched. The CDR3 has 15 amino acids.

The J gene is TRBJ1-4, the V gene TRBV29-1; 9 bases map to TRBD1. CDR1 SQVTM and CDR2 ANQGSEA come from the germline V gene. The CDR3 spans 20 residues. V lost 0 bases, J lost 11 bases, and 25 bases stayed unmatched. In DNA, the CDR3 is TGCAGCGTTGAAGAGTGGGAGGACAGGGGAAGAGGAGTGGTTGTTCCTAAACTGTTTTTT. Amino acid sequence: CSVEEWEDRGRGVVVPKLFF.

As for this clonotype: A read error may be the cause here, since a much bigger clone is one base away. This chain links TRBV12-3 or TRBV12-4 with TRBJ2-7; D ambiguous. CDR3 length: 10 residues. V gave up 3 bases and J gave up 6 bases, with 3 bases separating them. The CDR3 nucleotides are TGTGCCAGCAGTTTCAGCGAGCAGTACTTC. Its translation: CASSFSEQYF.

J is TRBJ1-2 and V is TRBV30; 8 bases align to TRBD1. The CDR3 has 15 amino acids. Trimming removed 2 bases from V and 4 bases from J; junction bases left unmatched: 9. Germline loops: CDR1 GTSNPN, CDR2 SVGIG (reference sequence). The CDR3 DNA reads TGTGCCTGGAGTACCCTCGGGACAGGAGGCTATGGCTACACCTTC. It encodes CAWSTLGTGGYGYTF.

This clonotype appeared many times. This sequence joins TRBV5-1 and TRBJ2-2; 13 bases agree with TRBD2. Trimming removed 2 bases from V and 5 bases from J; junction bases left unmatched: 6. From germline, CDR1 is SGHRS and CDR2 YFSETQ. This CDR3 contains 17 residues. CDR3 in DNA: TGCGCCAGCAGCTTAGGACTAGCGGGAGCGCGGACCGGGGAGCTGTTTTTT. This translates into CASSLGLAGARTGELFF. Full variable domain (rest looked up from reference TRBV5-1 and TRBJ2-2): KAGVTQTPRYLIKTRGQQVTLSCSPISGHRSVSWYQQTPGQGLQFLFEYFSETQRNKGNFPGRFSGRQFSNSRSEMNVSTLELGDSALYLCASSLGLAGARTGELFFGEGSRLTVL.

Ten or more counts support this clonotype. This chain connects TRBV7-8 to TRBJ2-7; D remains ambiguous. Trimming stripped 1 base from V and 4 bases from J, with 8 bases between. The CDR3 sequence is 13 residues long. Per germline, CDR1 SGHVS and CDR2 FQNEAQ. CDR3 coding DNA: TGTGCCAGCAGCTTAGGTCCAGGATACGAGCAGTACTTC. Encoded protein: CASSLGPGYEQYF.